The sequence of this TCR beta chain was determined in a study of blood T cell repertoires in COVID-19. At the level of the study: Nucleic acid was either cDNA or gDNA, and it came from T cells, B-cell-depleted T cells, or PBMCs.

Produced via immunoSEQ multiplex PCR; TCRdb's table is partial and in-frame only. Of around 180,000 clones listed, roughly four fifths are singletons. This CDR3 has 16 residues. Germline lookup yields CDR1 MGHRA and CDR2 YSYEKL. V lost 1 base and J 4 bases, leaving 16 bases between the germline ends. This TCR derives from a woman at least 80 years old with COVID-19, enrolled during active disease. The specimen was peripheral blood. The chain uses TRBV4-1 and TRBJ1-2; D might be TRBD1 (5 bases). CDR3 sequence: CASSQVREGFVYGYTF. As DNA, the CDR3 is TGCGCCAGCAGCCAAGTCAGGGAAGGGTTTGTCTATGGCTACACCTTC.